The next 7 T cell receptor beta chains were all read from a single sample in a study of blood T cell repertoires in COVID-19. The repertoire was sequenced with immunoSEQ multiplex PCR; TCRdb's copy has only in-frame clones and lacks some. The sample lists fewer than 350,000 clones, 70% to 90% occurring once. Input material: peripheral blood. These receptors came from a young man with active or convalescent COVID-19.

In this sample, this clone turned up once. The rearrangement links TRBV18 to TRBJ1-1, with D possibly matching TRBD1 (5 bases). The CDR3 consists of 14 residues. Trimming took 6 bases from V and 1 from J, leaving 12 bases between them. Germline V gives CDR1 KGHSH, CDR2 LQKENI. The CDR3 sequence: CASSQRGSNTEAFF. For the CDR3, the DNA is TGTGCCAGCTCCCAAAGGGGTTCGAACACTGAAGCTTTCTTT.

This chain connects TRBV6-5 to TRBJ2-5; D not certain. Germline V gene data show CDR1 as MNHEY and CDR2 as SVGAGI. Between the trimmed V and J ends, which lost 4 bases and 3 bases, there was a span of 12 bases. The CDR3 totals 14 residues. For the CDR3, the DNA is TGTGCCAGCAGTTCTCGCTGGCAGAAAGAGACCCAGTACTTC. This translates into CASSSRWQKETQYF.

A single count supports this clone. V is TRBV2 and J is TRBJ2-1; 7 bases align to TRBD2. V was pared by 0 bases and J by 9 bases, with 8 bases of the junction left unmatched. This CDR3 has 15 residues. Germline V gene data show CDR1 as SNHLY and CDR2 as FYNNEI. CDR3 in DNA: TGTGCCAGCAGTGAAGCGCCTAGCGGCCTTTTTGAGCAGTTCTTC. This gives the protein CASSEAPSGLFEQFF.

The chain employs TRBV3-1 (or the pseudogene TRBV3-2) and TRBJ2-3; D might be TRBD1 (5 bases). The CDR3 runs to 16 residues. With 0 bases removed from V and 0 bases from J, the gap between germline ends came to 10 bases. CDR1 and CDR2 (germline): LGHDT, YNNKEL (reference sequence). CDR3 residues: CASSQDRETSTDTQYF. The CDR3 coding sequence is TGTGCCAGCAGCCAAGACAGGGAAACTAGCACAGATACGCAGTATTTT.

The chain is built from TRBV11-2 and TRBJ2-5; tentative D call: TRBD1 (5 bases). This CDR3 has 12 amino acids. Germline V lookup: CDR1 SGHAT, CDR2 FQNNGV. V was clipped by 7 bases and J by 5 bases, with 11 bases between them. Written as DNA, the CDR3 is TGTGCCAGCACCAACAAGGGGGAGACCCAGTACTTC. The encoded protein is CASTNKGETQYF.

This chain connects TRBV9 to TRBJ2-1, with D perhaps TRBD2 (7 bases). The length of the CDR3 is 17 residues. Trimming stripped 3 bases from V and 7 bases from J, with 23 bases between. In germline, CDR1 is SGDLS, CDR2 YYNGEE. The CDR3 reads CASSAPRAGGRENEQFF. The CDR3 region has the DNA TGTGCCAGCAGCGCCCCCCGCGCCGGGGGGCGCGAGAATGAGCAGTTCTTC.

The chain has TRBV19 and TRBJ2-7; weak D call: TRBD1 (5 bases). Germline assignment: CDR1 LNHDA and CDR2 SQIVND (reference sequence). V lost 1 base, J lost 3 bases, and 10 bases lay in between. This CDR3 spans 14 amino acids. This chain's CDR3 is CASSIGAGLYEQYF. In DNA form, the CDR3 reads TGTGCCAGTAGTATAGGAGCAGGGCTCTACGAGCAGTACTTC.